The rows below give T cell receptor beta chains drawn from one sample of a study of cytotoxic CD8 clonotypes in ibrutinib-treated CLL. The assay was immunoSEQ multiplex PCR, and TCRdb's table has in-frame clones only and misses some. The data show tens of thousands of clones, with approximately 86% seen just once and under 6% held by the top ten. The source material was PBMCs, sampled before ibrutinib treatment. The receptors were sampled from a human donor with chronic lymphocytic leukemia. Both conserved end residues are part of each CDR3. Each record gives: V gene, clone size, J gene, D gene, CDR3 protein, CDR3 DNA. D genes are given only for firm matches. Only part of the rows carry a size: once, few, many, or a class if the clone is expanded.

V: TRBV28; size: -; J: TRBJ1-2; D: TRBD1; CDR3: CASGQGNYGYTF; DNA: TGTGCCAGCGGACAGGGAAACTATGGCTACACCTTC
V: TRBV29-1; size: -; J: TRBJ1-1; D: -; CDR3: CSVEGGRNTEAFF; DNA: TGCAGCGTTGAAGGGGGCAGGAACACTGAAGCTTTCTTT
V: TRBV5-6; size: -; J: TRBJ2-3; D: TRBD2; CDR3: CASSTWTSGRDGLPDTQYF; DNA: TGTGCCAGCAGCACCTGGACTAGCGGGAGGGACGGGTTGCCAGATACGCAGTATTTT
V: TRBV9; size: -; J: TRBJ2-3; D: TRBD2; CDR3: CASSVVEREGHMDTQYF; DNA: TGTGCCAGCAGCGTAGTTGAGCGGGAGGGCCATATGGATACGCAGTATTTT
V: TRBV18; size: -; J: TRBJ2-1; D: TRBD2; CDR3: CASSPRTSGVTRSYNEQFF; DNA: TGTGCCAGCTCACCAAGGACTAGCGGCGTTACCCGATCCTACAATGAGCAGTTCTTC
V: TRBV6-5; size: -; J: TRBJ1-3; D: -; CDR3: CASSRQASGNTIYF; DNA: TGTGCCAGCAGCCGACAGGCCTCTGGAAACACCATATATTTT
V: TRBV19; size: few; J: TRBJ1-2; D: TRBD1; CDR3: CASQRGDRSLALYGYTF; DNA: TGTGCCAGCCAGCGCGGGGACAGGAGTTTAGCTCTTTATGGCTACACCTTC
V: TRBV2; size: once; J: TRBJ2-3; D: TRBD2; CDR3: CASTGMAGGVADTQYF; DNA: TGTGCCAGCACTGGGATGGCGGGAGGGGTCGCAGATACGCAGTATTTT
V: TRBV30; size: -; J: TRBJ2-5; D: -; CDR3: CAWSAFDHGLKGTQYF; DNA: TGTGCCTGGAGTGCCTTCGACCACGGACTAAAGGGGACCCAGTACTTC
V: TRBV5-4; size: once; J: TRBJ2-1; D: TRBD2; CDR3: CASSLGTSGIIEQFF; DNA: TGTGCCAGCAGCTTGGGGACTAGCGGGATCATTGAGCAGTTCTTC
V: TRBV11-3; size: -; J: TRBJ1-2; D: -; CDR3: CASSLGGTEGYTF; DNA: TGTGCCAGCAGCTTAGGAGGGACCGAAGGCTACACCTTC
V: TRBV5-1; size: -; J: TRBJ2-3; D: TRBD2; CDR3: CASSLVRGDFADTQYF; DNA: TGCGCCAGCAGCTTGGTTCGGGGGGACTTCGCAGATACGCAGTATTTT